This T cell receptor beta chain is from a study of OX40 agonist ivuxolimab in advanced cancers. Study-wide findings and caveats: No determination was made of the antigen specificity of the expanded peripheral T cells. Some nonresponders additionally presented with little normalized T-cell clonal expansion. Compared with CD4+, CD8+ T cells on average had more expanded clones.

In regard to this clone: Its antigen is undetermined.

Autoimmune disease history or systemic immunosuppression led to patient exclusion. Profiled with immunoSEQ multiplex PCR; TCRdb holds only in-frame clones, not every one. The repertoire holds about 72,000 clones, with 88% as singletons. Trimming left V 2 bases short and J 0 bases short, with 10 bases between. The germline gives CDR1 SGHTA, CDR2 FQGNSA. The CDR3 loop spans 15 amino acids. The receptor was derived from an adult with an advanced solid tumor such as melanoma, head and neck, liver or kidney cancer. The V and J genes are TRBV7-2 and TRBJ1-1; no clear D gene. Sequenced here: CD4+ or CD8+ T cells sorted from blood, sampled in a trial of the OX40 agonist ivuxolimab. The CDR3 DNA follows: TGTGCCAGCAGCTTATCGTCAGCCCTGAACACTGAAGCTTTCTTT. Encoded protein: CASSLSSALNTEAFF.